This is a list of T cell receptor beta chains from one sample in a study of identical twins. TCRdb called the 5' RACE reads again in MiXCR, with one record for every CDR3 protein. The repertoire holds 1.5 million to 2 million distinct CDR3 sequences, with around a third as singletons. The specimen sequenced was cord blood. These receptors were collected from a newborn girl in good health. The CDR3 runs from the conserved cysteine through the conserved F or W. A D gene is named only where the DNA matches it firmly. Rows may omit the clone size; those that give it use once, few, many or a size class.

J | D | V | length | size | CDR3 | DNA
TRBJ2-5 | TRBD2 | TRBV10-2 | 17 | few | CASSESPPGLGKETQYF | TGCGCCAGCAGTGAATCGCCTCCGGGACTAGGAAAAGAGACCCAGTACTTC
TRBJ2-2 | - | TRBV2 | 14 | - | CASSFPGGGGELFF | TGTGCCAGCAGTTTTCCCGGGGGCGGCGGGGAGCTGTTTTTT
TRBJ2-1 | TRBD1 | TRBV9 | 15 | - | CASSVQGASYNEQFF | TGTGCCAGCAGCGTACAGGGGGCGTCCTACAATGAGCAGTTCTTC
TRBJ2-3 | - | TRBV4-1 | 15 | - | CASSQDGVLTDTQYF | TGCGCCAGCAGCCAAGATGGGGTATTAACAGATACGCAGTATTTT
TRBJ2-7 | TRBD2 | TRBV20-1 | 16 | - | CSARRLAGGRPYEQYF | TGCAGTGCTAGACGACTAGCGGGGGGGCGACCTTACGAGCAGTACTTC
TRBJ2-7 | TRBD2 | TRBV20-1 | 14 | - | CSARRGVSYNEQYF | TGCAGTGCTAGACGGGGGGTGTCCTACAATGAGCAGTACTTC
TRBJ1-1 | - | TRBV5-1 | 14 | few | CASTEGRGWTEAFF | TGCGCCAGCACCGAGGGCAGGGGTTGGACTGAAGCTTTCTTT
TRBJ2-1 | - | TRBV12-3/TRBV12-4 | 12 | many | CASSLSGSEQFF | TGTGCCAGCAGTTTATCCGGGTCTGAGCAGTTCTTC
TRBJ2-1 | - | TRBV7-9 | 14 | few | CASSVAYKRNEQFF | TGTGCCAGCAGCGTAGCCTACAAAAGGAATGAGCAGTTCTTC
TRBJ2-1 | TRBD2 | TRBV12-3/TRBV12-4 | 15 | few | CASSFRASGSNEQFF | TGTGCCAGCAGTTTTCGGGCTAGCGGGAGCAATGAGCAGTTCTTC
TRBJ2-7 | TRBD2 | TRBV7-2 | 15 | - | CASRTGTSGRNEQYF | TGTGCCAGCAGGACCGGGACTAGCGGGAGGAATGAGCAGTACTTC